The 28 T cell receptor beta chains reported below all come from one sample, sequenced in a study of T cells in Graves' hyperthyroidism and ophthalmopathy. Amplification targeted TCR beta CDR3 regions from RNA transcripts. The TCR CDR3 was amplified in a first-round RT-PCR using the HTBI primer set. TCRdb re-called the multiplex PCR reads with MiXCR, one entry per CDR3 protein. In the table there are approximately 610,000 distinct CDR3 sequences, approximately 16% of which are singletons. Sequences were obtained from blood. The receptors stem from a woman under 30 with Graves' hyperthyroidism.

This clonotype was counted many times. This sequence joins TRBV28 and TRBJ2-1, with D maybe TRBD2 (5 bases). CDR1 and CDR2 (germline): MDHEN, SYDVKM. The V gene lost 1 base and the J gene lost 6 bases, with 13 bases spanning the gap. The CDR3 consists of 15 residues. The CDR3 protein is CASSLSEGVSNEQFF. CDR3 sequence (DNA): TGTGCCAGCAGTTTATCTGAGGGAGTCTCCAATGAGCAGTTCTTC.

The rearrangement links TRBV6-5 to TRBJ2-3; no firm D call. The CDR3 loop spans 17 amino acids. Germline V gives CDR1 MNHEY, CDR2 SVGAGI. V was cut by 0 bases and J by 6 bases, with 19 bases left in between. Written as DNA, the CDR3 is TGTGCCAGCAGTTACTCGATCTGGGCCCAAAACGAGGATACGCAGTATTTT. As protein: CASSYSIWAQNEDTQYF.

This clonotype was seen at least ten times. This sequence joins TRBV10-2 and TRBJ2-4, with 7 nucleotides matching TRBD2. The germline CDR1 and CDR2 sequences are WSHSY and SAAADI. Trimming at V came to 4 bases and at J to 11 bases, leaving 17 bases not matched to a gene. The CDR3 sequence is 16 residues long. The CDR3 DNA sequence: TGCGCCAGCAGTGTTAAGAGCGGGACTATTGGAGTCGTTCAGTACTTC. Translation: CASSVKSGTIGVVQYF.

In DNA, the CDR3 is TGCGCCAGCAGCTTGGATGCGGGGTACAAGGGCGAGCAGTACTTC. It specifies CASSLDAGYKGEQYF. The rearrangement links TRBV5-1 to TRBJ2-7, with TRBD2 as a possible D gene (6 bases). Germline CDR1 SGHRS, CDR2 YFSETQ. The length of the CDR3 is 15 residues. Trimming pared 0 bases from V and 6 bases from J, leaving 16 bases between.

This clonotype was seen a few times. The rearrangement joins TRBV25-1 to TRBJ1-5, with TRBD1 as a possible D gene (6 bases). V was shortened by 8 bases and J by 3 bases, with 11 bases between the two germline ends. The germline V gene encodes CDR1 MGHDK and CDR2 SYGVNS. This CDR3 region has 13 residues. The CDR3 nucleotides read TGTGCCAGCCGGACAGCTCCCAATCAGCCCCAGCATTTT. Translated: CASRTAPNQPQHF. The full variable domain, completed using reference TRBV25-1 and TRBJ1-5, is EADIYQTPRYLVIGTGKKITLECSQTMGHDKMYWYQQDPGMELHLIHYSYGVNSTEKGDLSSESTVSRIRTEHFPLTLESARPSHTSQYLCASRTAPNQPQHFGDGTRLSIL.

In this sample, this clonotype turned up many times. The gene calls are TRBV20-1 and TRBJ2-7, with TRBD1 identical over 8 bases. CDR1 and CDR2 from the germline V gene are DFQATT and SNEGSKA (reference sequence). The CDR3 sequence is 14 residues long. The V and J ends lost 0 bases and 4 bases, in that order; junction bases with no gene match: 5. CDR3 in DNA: TGCAGTGCTAGAGATCGGGACAGGTCGTACGAGCAGTACTTC. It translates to CSARDRDRSYEQYF.

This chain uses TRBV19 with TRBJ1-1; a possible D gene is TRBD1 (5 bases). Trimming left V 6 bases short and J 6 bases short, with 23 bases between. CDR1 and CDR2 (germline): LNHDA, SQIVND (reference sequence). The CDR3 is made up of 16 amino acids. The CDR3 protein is CASRLPFGGGSAEAFF. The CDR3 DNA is TGTGCCAGTAGACTTCCTTTCGGGGGAGGTAGCGCTGAAGCTTTCTTT.

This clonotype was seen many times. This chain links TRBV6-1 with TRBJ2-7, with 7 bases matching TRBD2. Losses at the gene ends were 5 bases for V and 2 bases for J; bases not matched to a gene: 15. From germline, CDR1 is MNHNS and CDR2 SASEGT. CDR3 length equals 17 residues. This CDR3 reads CASSSPRGSGATYEQYF. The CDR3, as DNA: TGTGCCAGCAGTTCCCCCCGGGGAAGCGGGGCTACCTACGAGCAGTACTTC.

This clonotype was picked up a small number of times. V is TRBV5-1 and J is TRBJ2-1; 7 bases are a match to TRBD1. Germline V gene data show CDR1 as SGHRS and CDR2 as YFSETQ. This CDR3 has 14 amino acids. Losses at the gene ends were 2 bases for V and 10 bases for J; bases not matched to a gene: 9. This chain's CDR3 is CASSLISEGQEQFF. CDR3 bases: TGCGCCAGCAGCTTAATTTCAGAGGGACAGGAGCAGTTCTTC.

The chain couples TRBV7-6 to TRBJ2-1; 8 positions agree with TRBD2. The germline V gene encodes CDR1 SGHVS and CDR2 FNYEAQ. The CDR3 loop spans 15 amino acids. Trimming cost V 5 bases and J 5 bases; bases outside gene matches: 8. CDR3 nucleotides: TGTGCCAGCAGCCGTAGCGGGATAAGGGACAATGAGCAGTTCTTC. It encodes CASSRSGIRDNEQFF.

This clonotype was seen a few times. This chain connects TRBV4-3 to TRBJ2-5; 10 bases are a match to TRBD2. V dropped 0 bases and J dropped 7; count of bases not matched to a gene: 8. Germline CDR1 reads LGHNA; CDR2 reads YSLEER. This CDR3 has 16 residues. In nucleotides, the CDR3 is TGCGCCAGCAGCCAAGAAGAAGCGGGGGGGCTCGGGACCCAGTACTTC. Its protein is CASSQEEAGGLGTQYF.

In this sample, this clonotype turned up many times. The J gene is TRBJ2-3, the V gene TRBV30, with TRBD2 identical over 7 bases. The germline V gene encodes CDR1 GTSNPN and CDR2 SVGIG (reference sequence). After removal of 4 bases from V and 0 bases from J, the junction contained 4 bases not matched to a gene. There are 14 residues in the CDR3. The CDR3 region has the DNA TGTGCCTGGACCAGCGGGATTAGCACAGATACGCAGTATTTT. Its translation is CAWTSGISTDTQYF.

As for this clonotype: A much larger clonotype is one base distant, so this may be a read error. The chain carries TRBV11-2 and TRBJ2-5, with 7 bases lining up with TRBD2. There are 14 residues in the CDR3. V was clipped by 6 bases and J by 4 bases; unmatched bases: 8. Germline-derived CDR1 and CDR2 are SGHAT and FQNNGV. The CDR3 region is CASRPWGGAETQYF. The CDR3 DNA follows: TGTGCCAGCAGGCCATGGGGAGGGGCAGAGACCCAGTACTTC.

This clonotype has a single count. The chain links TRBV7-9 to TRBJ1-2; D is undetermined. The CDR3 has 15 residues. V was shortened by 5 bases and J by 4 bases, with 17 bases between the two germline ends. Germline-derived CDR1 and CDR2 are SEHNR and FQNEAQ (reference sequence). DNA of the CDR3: TGTGCCAGCAGCGGAAAACGCGGGCGCAGCTATGGCTACACCTTC. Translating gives CASSGKRGRSYGYTF.

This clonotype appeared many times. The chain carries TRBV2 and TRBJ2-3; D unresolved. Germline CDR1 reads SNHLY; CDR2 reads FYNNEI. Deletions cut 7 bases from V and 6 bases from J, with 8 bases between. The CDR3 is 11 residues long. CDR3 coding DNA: TGTGCCAGCACGCGACGGGATACGCAGTATTTT. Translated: CASTRRDTQYF. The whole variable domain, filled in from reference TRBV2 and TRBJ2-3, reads EPEVTQTPSHQVTQMGQEVILRCVPISNHLYFYWYRQILGQKVEFLVSFYNNEISEKSEIFDDQFSVERPDGSNFTLKIRSTKLEDSAMYFCASTRRDTQYFGPGTRLTVL.

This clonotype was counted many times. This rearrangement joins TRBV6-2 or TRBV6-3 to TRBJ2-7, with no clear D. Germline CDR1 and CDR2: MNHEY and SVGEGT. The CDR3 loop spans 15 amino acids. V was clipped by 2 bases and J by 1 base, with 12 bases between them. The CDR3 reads CASSYRSRLSYEQYF. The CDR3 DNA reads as TGTGCCAGCAGTTACCGTTCGAGGCTTTCCTACGAGCAGTACTTC.

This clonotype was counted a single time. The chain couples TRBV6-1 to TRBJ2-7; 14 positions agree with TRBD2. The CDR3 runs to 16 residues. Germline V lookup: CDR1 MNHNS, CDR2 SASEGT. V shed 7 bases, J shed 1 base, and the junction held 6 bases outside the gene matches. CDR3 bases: TGTGCCAGCAACGAGGGACTAGCGGGAGAGTCCTACGAGCAGTACTTC. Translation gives CASNEGLAGESYEQYF.

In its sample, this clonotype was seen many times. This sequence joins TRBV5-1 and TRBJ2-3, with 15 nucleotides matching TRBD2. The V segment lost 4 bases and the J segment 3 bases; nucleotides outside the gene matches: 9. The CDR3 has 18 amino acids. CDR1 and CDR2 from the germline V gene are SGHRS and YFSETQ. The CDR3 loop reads CASSILPGLAGGTDTQYF. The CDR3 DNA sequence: TGCGCCAGCAGCATACTCCCGGGACTAGCGGGAGGTACAGATACGCAGTATTTT.

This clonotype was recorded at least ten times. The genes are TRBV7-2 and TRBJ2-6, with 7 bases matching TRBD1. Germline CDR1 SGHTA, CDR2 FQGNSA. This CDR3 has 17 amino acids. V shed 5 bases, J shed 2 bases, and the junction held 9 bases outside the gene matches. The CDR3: CASSETGPGTGANVLTF. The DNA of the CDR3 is TGTGCCAGCAGCGAGACAGGGCCGGGGACTGGGGCCAACGTCCTGACTTTC. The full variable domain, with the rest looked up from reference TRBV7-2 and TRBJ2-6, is GAGVSQSPSNKVTEKGKDVELRCDPISGHTALYWYRQSLGQGLEFLIYFQGNSAPDKSGLPSDRFSAERTGGSVSTLTIQRTQQEDSAVYLCASSETGPGTGANVLTFGAGSRLTVL.

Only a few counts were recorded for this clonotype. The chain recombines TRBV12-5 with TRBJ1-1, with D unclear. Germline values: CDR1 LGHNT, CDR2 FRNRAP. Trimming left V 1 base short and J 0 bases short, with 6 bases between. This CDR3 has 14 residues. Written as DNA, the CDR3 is TGTGCTAGTGGTTTGGGACGGATGAACACTGAAGCTTTCTTT. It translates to CASGLGRMNTEAFF.

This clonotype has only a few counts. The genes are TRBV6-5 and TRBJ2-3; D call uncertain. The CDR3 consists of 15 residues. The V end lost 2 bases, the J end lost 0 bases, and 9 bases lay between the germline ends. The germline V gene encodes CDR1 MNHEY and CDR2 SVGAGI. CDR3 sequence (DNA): TGTGCCAGCAGTTACGGCGGCACTAGCACAGATACGCAGTATTTT. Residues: CASSYGGTSTDTQYF.

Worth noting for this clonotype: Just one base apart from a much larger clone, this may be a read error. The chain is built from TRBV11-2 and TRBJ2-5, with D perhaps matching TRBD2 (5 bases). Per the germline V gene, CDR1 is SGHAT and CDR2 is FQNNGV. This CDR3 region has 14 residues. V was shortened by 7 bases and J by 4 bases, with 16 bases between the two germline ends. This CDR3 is CASTELGIGETQYF. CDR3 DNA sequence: TGTGCCAGCACCGAACTAGGGATCGGAGAGACCCAGTACTTC.

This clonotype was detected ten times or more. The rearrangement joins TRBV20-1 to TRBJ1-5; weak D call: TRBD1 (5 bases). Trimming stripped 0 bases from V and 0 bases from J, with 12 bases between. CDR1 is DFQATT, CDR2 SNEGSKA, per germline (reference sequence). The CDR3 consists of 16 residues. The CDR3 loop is CSARDPGEYSNQPQHF. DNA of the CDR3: TGCAGTGCTAGAGATCCGGGGGAATATAGCAATCAGCCCCAGCATTTT.

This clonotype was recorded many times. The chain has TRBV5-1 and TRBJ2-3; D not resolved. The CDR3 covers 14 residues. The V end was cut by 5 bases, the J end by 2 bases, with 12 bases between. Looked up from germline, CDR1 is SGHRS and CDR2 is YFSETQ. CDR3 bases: TGCGCCAGCAGACGGAATCCCCTCACAGATACGCAGTATTTT. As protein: CASRRNPLTDTQYF.

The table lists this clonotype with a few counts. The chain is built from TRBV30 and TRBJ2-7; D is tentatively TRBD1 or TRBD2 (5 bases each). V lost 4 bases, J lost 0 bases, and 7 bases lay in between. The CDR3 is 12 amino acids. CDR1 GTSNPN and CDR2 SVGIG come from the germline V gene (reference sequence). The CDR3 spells CAWTGSSYEQYF. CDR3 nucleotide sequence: TGTGCCTGGACAGGGAGCTCCTACGAGCAGTACTTC. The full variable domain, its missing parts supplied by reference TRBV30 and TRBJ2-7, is SQTIHQWPATLVQPVGSPLSLECTVEGTSNPNLYWYRQAAGRGLQLLFYSVGIGQISSEVPQNLSASRPQDRQFILSSKKLLLSDSGFYLCAWTGSSYEQYFGPGTRLTVT.

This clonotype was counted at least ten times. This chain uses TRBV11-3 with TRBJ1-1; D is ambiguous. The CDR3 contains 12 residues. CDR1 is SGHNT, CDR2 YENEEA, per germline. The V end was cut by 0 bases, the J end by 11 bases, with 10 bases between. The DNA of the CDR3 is TGTGCCAGCAGCTTAGACCCCTATATGGCTTTCTTT. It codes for CASSLDPYMAFF.

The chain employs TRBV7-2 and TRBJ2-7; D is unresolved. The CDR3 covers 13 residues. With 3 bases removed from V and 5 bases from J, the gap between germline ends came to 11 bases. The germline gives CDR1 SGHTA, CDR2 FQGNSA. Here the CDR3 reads CASSLVIGHEQYF. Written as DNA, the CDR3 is TGTGCCAGCAGCTTGGTCATAGGGCACGAGCAGTACTTC.

The CDR3 loop is CASSLILAGDLTSSTDTQYF. CDR3 nucleotides: TGTGCCAGCAGCTTGATCCTAGCGGGGGACCTCACTTCTAGCACAGATACGCAGTATTTT. The chain uses TRBV5-5 and TRBJ2-3; 10 bases line up with TRBD2. CDR3 size: 20 residues. After removal of 1 base from V and 0 bases from J, the junction contained 14 bases not matched to a gene. Germline V gene data show CDR1 as SGHKS and CDR2 as YYEKEE (reference sequence).